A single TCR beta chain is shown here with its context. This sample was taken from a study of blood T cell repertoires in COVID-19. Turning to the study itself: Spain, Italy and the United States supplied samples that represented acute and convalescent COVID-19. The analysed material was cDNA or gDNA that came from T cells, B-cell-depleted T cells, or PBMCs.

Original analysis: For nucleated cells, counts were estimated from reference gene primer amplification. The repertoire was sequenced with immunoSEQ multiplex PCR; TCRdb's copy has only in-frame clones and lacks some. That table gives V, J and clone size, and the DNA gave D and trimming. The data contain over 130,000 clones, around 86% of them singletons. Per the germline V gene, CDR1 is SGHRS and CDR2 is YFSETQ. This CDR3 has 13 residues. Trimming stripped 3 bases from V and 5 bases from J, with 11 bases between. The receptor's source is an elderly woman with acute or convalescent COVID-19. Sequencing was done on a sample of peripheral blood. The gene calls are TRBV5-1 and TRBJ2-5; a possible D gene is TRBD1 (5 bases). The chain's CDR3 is CASSSDSRETQYF. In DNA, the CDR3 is TGCGCCAGCAGCTCAGACAGTCGGGAGACCCAGTACTTC.